The 16 T cell receptor beta chains reported below all come from one sample, sequenced in a study of OX40 agonist ivuxolimab in advanced cancers. The protocol was immunoSEQ multiplex PCR, while the TCRdb copy is restricted to in-frame clones and leaves out a portion. The sample shows some 50,000 clones, approximately 87% of them seen only once. Material: CD4+ or CD8+ T cells sorted from blood, obtained in a trial of the OX40 agonist ivuxolimab. The receptors were sampled from an adult with an advanced solid tumor such as melanoma, head and neck, liver or kidney cancer.

The chain has TRBV4-1 and TRBJ2-2; D gene uncertain. The germline CDR1 and CDR2 sequences are MGHRA and YSYEKL. The CDR3 totals 16 residues. The V end was cut by 2 bases, the J end by 4 bases, with 14 bases between. In DNA form, the CDR3 reads TGCGCCAGCAGCCAAAGGGCAGCCGAGGCCACCGGGGAGCTGTTTTTT. It is translated as CASSQRAAEATGELFF.

In its sample, this clone was seen once. This chain connects TRBV27 to TRBJ1-2; 9 bases match TRBD1. The ends lost 5 bases at V and 4 bases at J; junction bases unmatched: 11. CDR1 is MNHEY and CDR2 is SMNVEV in the germline V gene (reference sequence). This CDR3 contains 16 residues. In DNA, the CDR3 is TGTGCCAGCAGTCCCGGGACAGGGAAGACCTTCTATGGCTACACCTTC. Translation: CASSPGTGKTFYGYTF.

The chain recombines TRBV11-3 with TRBJ1-5; D is uncertain. CDR1 is SGHNT and CDR2 is YENEEA in the germline V gene. The V end was cut by 3 bases, the J end by 5 bases, with 8 bases between. CDR3 size: 13 residues. The CDR3 region has the DNA TGTGCCAGCAGCTTGAGGAGGGATCAGCCCCAGCATTTT. It yields the protein CASSLRRDQPQHF.

This sequence joins TRBV11-3 and TRBJ2-5, with D perhaps TRBD2 (6 bases). Trimming took 5 bases from V and 9 from J, leaving 22 bases between them. The germline gives CDR1 SGHNT, CDR2 YENEEA. This CDR3 is 15 amino acids long. The CDR3 protein is CASSGGTRDLGAQYF. The CDR3 bases are TGTGCCAGCAGCGGCGGGACCCGGGACTTGGGGGCCCAGTACTTC.

A single count supports this clone. This chain links TRBV5-1 with TRBJ2-2, with D perhaps given as TRBD1 or TRBD2 (6 bases each). V was clipped by 4 bases and J by 9 bases, with 16 bases between them. This CDR3 is built from 14 residues. Per germline, CDR1 SGHRS and CDR2 YFSETQ. The CDR3 spells CASSQGGIRWELFF. CDR3 DNA sequence: TGCGCCAGCAGCCAAGGGGGGATTCGGTGGGAGCTGTTTTTT.

The chain employs TRBV6-6 and TRBJ2-7, with 11 bases aligning to TRBD2. The CDR3 spans 14 residues. With V trimmed by 8 bases and J by 0 bases, 3 bases remained unmatched. Germline lookup yields CDR1 MNHNY and CDR2 SVGAGI (reference sequence). This CDR3 reads CASGTSGGSYEQYF. For the CDR3, the DNA is TGTGCCAGCGGCACTAGCGGGGGCTCCTACGAGCAGTACTTC.

This CDR3 is CASSQVSALQFF. In DNA, the CDR3 is TGCGCCAGCAGCCAAGTCTCGGCGTTGCAGTTCTTC. The chain is built from TRBV4-1 and TRBJ2-1; D gene unclear. Trimming stripped 1 base from V and 12 bases from J, with 10 bases between. CDR3 length: 12 amino acids. Germline values: CDR1 MGHRA, CDR2 YSYEKL.

The chain has TRBV27 and TRBJ2-1; D gene ambiguous. Germline V gene lookup returns CDR1 MNHEY and CDR2 SMNVEV (reference sequence). V was clipped by 8 bases and J by 5 bases, with 13 bases between them. The CDR3 is 13 amino acids. CDR3 nucleotide sequence: TGTGCCAGCCGCCCGCTTAGGAACAATGAGCAGTTCTTC. It yields the protein CASRPLRNNEQFF.

The chain uses TRBV30 and TRBJ2-2; D is ambiguous. CDR1 and CDR2 from the germline V gene are GTSNPN and SVGIG (reference sequence). The CDR3 loop spans 12 amino acids. The germline V and J ends were trimmed by 3 bases and 9 bases, with 11 bases remaining between them. The CDR3 region is CAWRVSSRELFF. The CDR3 DNA follows: TGTGCCTGGAGGGTCTCCTCAAGGGAGCTGTTTTTT.

This chain joins TRBV19 and TRBJ2-2; 8 nucleotides match TRBD1. The CDR3 has 15 residues. Germline V gene lookup returns CDR1 LNHDA and CDR2 SQIVND (reference sequence). V shed 1 base and J 5 bases; nucleotides not matched to a gene: 3. The CDR3 is CASSIAGGWTGELFF. The CDR3 coding sequence is TGTGCCAGTAGTATAGCAGGGGGCTGGACCGGGGAGCTGTTTTTT.

CDR3 amino acids: CASSSQGAHSPLHF. In DNA, the CDR3 is TGTGCCAGCAGCTCACAGGGGGCCCATTCACCCCTCCACTTT. The chain is built from TRBV5-4 and TRBJ1-6; TRBD1 aligns across 9 bases. This CDR3 is built from 14 residues. Germline-derived CDR1 and CDR2 are SGHNT and YYREEE (reference sequence). J lost 8 bases, V lost 3 bases, and 3 bases had no gene match.

The chain recombines TRBV28 with TRBJ1-3, with D hard to call. This CDR3 region has 15 residues. Trimming removed 9 bases from V and 0 bases from J, with 15 bases in between. Germline V gene lookup returns CDR1 MDHEN and CDR2 SYDVKM. The CDR3: CASAWAADSGNTIYF. In DNA, the CDR3 is TGTGCCAGTGCCTGGGCCGCGGACTCTGGAAACACCATATATTTT.

The chain couples TRBV19 to TRBJ2-5, with 9 bases fitting TRBD2. With 5 bases clipped from V and 5 bases from J, the junction kept 12 bases outside the gene matches. Germline CDR1 and CDR2: LNHDA and SQIVND (reference sequence). This CDR3 is built from 16 residues. The CDR3: CASSATSGLHVETQYF. The DNA of the CDR3 is TGTGCCAGTAGTGCGACTAGCGGCCTGCATGTGGAGACCCAGTACTTC.

The chain is built from TRBV28 and TRBJ1-1; D call uncertain. V lost 1 base and J 3 bases, leaving 9 bases between the germline ends. The germline V gene encodes CDR1 MDHEN and CDR2 SYDVKM. The CDR3 sequence is 14 residues long. The CDR3 is CASSLFGVYTEAFF. For the CDR3, the DNA is TGTGCCAGCAGTTTATTTGGGGTGTACACTGAAGCTTTCTTT.

The chain is built from TRBV11-2 and TRBJ2-7, with D unclear. The CDR3 sequence is 15 residues long. Germline-derived CDR1 and CDR2 are SGHAT and FQNNGV. Trimming removed 0 bases from V and 3 bases from J, with 12 bases in between. DNA of the CDR3: TGTGCCAGCAGCTTAGAAGCCTTTGGTCTCTACGAGCAGTACTTC. It yields the protein CASSLEAFGLYEQYF.

The chain has TRBV18 and TRBJ2-3; 11 nucleotides line up with TRBD2. This CDR3 comprises 16 residues. Germline V gene data show CDR1 as KGHSH and CDR2 as LQKENI. Trimming removed 4 bases from V and 3 bases from J; junction bases left unmatched: 6. The CDR3 DNA reads TGTGCCAGCTCACTCCTAGCGGGAGGCGGTACAGATACGCAGTATTTT. Residues: CASSLLAGGGTDTQYF.